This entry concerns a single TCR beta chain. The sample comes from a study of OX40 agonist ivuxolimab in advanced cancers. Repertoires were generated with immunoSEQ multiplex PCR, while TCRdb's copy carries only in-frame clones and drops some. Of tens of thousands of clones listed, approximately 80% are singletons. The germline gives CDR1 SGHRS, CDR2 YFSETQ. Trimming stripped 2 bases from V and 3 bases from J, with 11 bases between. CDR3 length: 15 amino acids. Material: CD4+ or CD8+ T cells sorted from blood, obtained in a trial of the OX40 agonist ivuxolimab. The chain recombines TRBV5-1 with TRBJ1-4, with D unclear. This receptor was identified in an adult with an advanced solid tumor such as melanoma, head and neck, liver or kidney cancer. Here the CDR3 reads CASSLGASANEKLFF. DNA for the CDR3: TGCGCCAGCAGCTTAGGAGCCTCGGCTAATGAAAAACTGTTTTTT.